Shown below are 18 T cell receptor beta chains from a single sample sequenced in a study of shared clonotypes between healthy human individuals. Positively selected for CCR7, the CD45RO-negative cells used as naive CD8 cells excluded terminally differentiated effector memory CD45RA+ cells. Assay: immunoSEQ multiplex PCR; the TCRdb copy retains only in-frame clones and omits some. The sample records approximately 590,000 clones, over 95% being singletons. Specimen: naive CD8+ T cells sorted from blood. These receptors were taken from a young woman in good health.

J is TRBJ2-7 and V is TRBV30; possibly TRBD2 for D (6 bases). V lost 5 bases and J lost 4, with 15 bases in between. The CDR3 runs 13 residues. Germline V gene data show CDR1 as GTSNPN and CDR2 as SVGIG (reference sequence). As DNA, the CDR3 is TGTGCCTGGGATCCGGGGGAGTCGTACGAGCAGTACTTC. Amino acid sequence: CAWDPGESYEQYF.

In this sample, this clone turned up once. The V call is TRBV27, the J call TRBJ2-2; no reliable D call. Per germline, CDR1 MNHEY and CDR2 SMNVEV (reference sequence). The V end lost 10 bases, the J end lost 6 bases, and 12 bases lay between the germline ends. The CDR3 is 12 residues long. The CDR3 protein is CAIRRVSGELFF. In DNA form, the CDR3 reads TGTGCCATCCGACGGGTGTCCGGGGAGCTGTTTTTT.

The CDR3 here is CASSQLGAYTDTQYF. The CDR3 DNA is TGTGCCAGCAGCCAGTTGGGCGCGTACACAGATACGCAGTATTTT. The J gene is TRBJ2-3, the V gene TRBV28; D gene ambiguous. Germline CDR1 is MDHEN and CDR2 is SYDVKM. CDR3 size: 15 residues. The ends were cut back, 6 bases at V and 2 bases at J, with 15 bases in the middle.

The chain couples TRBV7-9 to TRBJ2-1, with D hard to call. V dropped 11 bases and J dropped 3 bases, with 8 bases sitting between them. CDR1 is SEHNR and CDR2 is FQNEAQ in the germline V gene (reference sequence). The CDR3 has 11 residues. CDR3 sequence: CAGWGYNEQFF. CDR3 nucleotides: TGTGCCGGGTGGGGCTACAATGAGCAGTTCTTC.

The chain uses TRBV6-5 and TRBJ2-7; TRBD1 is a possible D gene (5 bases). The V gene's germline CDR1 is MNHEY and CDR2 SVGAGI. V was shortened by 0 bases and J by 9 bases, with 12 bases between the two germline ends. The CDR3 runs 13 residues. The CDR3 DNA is TGTGCCAGCAGTTACTCTCAGGGATCCGGGCAGTACTTC. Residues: CASSYSQGSGQYF.

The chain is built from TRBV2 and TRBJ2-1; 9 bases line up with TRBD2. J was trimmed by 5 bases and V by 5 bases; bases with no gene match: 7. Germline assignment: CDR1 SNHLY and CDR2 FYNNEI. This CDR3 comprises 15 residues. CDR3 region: CASSRTSAADNEQFF. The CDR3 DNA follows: TGTGCCAGCAGTCGGACTAGCGCGGCGGACAATGAGCAGTTCTTC.

CDR3 coding DNA: TGTGCCAGCAGCTTAAACAGGGATACTGAAGCTTTCTTT. As protein: CASSLNRDTEAFF. This chain uses TRBV5-6 with TRBJ1-1, with D possibly matching TRBD1 (6 bases). CDR3 length: 13 amino acids. Germline V CDR1 and CDR2: SGHDT, YYEEEE. Trimming removed 2 bases from V and 5 bases from J, with 10 bases in between.

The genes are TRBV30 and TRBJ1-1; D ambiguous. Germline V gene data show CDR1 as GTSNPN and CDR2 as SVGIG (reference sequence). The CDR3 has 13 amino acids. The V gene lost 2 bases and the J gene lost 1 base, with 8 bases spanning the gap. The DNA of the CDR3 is TGTGCCTGGAGTTATTTAGCGAACACTGAAGCTTTCTTT. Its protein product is CAWSYLANTEAFF.

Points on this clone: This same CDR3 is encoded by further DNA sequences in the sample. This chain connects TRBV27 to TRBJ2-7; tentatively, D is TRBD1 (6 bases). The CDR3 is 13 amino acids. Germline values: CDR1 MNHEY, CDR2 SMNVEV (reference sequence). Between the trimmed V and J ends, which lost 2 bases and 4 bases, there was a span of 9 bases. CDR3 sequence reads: CASSLRGNYEQYF. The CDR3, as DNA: TGTGCCAGCAGTTTAAGGGGGAATTACGAGCAGTACTTC.

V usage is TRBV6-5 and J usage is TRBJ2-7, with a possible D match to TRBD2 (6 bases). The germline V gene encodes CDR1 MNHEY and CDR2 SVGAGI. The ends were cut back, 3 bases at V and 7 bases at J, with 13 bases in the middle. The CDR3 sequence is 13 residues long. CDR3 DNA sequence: TGTGCCAGCAGTTATAGCGGTCCTAATGAGCAGTACTTC. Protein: CASSYSGPNEQYF.

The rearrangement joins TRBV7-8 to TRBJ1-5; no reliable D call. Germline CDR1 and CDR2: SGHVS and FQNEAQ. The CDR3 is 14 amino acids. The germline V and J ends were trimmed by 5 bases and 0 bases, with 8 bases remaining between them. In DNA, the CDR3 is TGTGCCAGCAGCGCCAGTGATAGCAATCAGCCCCAGCATTTT. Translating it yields CASSASDSNQPQHF.

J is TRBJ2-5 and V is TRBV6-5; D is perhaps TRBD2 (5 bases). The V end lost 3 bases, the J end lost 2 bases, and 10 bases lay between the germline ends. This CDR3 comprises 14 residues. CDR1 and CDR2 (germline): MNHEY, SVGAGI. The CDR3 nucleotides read TGTGCCAGCAGTTATGGAGGACCTCAAGAGACCCAGTACTTC. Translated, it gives CASSYGGPQETQYF.

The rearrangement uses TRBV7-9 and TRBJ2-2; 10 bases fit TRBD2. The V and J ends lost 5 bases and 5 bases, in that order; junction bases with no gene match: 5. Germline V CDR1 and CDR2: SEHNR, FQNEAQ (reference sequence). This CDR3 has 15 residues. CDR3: CASSPRTSGTGELFF. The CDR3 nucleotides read TGTGCCAGCAGCCCAAGGACTAGCGGAACCGGGGAGCTGTTTTTT.

CDR3: CASGATSGYEQYF. In DNA, the CDR3 is TGTGCCAGCGGGGCGACTAGCGGTTACGAGCAGTACTTC. This chain uses TRBV28 with TRBJ2-7; 9 positions agree with TRBD2. The CDR3 has 13 amino acids. The germline gives CDR1 MDHEN, CDR2 SYDVKM. The V and J ends lost 8 bases and 4 bases, in that order; junction bases with no gene match: 6.

The CDR3 DNA sequence: TGTGCCAGCAGTCCCTGGTCGTATGCGGCCGAGGGGGGTGGCTACACCTTC. Its translation: CASSPWSYAAEGGGYTF. The V call is TRBV28, the J call TRBJ1-2; weak D call: TRBD1 (6 bases). The V end lost 5 bases, the J end lost 7 bases, and 26 bases lay between the germline ends. This CDR3 has 17 amino acids. CDR1 is MDHEN, CDR2 SYDVKM, per germline.

CDR3 residues: CASSVSGAPYLGYTF. The CDR3, as DNA: TGTGCCAGCAGTGTGTCGGGGGCGCCTTATTTAGGCTACACCTTC. The V gene is TRBV2, the J gene TRBJ1-2; D is possibly TRBD1 (6 bases). Between the trimmed V and J ends, which lost 4 bases and 8 bases, there was a span of 20 bases. CDR1 and CDR2 (germline): SNHLY, FYNNEI. There are 15 residues in the CDR3.

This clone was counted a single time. Here the CDR3 reads CASSPLSSGDTQYF. The CDR3, as DNA: TGTGCCAGCAGCCCGCTCTCCTCAGGTGATACGCAGTATTTT. The chain links TRBV7-9 to TRBJ2-3; D unresolved. In germline, CDR1 is SEHNR, CDR2 FQNEAQ (reference sequence). This CDR3 contains 14 residues. The germline V and J ends were trimmed by 5 bases and 6 bases, with 15 bases remaining between them.

The CDR3 loop is CASSLEASAVDTGELFF. The CDR3 DNA sequence: TGCGCCAGCAGCTTGGAGGCTAGCGCCGTGGACACCGGGGAGCTGTTTTTT. The chain is built from TRBV5-1 and TRBJ2-2; D possibly corresponds to TRBD2 (6 bases). Trimming left V 0 bases short and J 3 bases short, with 15 bases between. Looked up from germline, CDR1 is SGHRS and CDR2 is YFSETQ. The CDR3 runs to 17 residues.